This T cell receptor beta chain was identified in a study of T cell responses to AZD1222 COVID-19 vaccine. Study-wide context: Samples with a second dose at about 4 or about 12 weeks were pooled together.

Trimming cost V 4 bases and J 5 bases; bases outside gene matches: 3. This CDR3 contains 15 residues. Germline V lookup: CDR1 SGHDT, CDR2 YYEEEE. Findings and caveats of the study: The sample set comprised mostly white British donors with more females, and clonal diversity was possibly underestimated. Baseline serostatus was positive in only six AZD1222 recipients. In all cases, repertoires were sampled only after the peak T cell response.

Data came from immunoSEQ multiplex PCR; TCRdb stores just in-frame clones and leaves some out. The sample lists 95,000 to 150,000 clones; roughly 92% were seen once. On this clone: Its antigen is as yet unknown.

The sequencing here drew on peripheral blood, taken on day 0 of AZD1222 vaccination. The chain recombines TRBV5-6 with TRBJ1-6; TRBD1 agrees at 10 bases. The clonotype was recovered from an adult in good health. In DNA form, the CDR3 reads TGTGCCAGCAGCCTGGGACAGGGGAATAATTCACCCCTCCACTTT. Amino acids: CASSLGQGNNSPLHF.